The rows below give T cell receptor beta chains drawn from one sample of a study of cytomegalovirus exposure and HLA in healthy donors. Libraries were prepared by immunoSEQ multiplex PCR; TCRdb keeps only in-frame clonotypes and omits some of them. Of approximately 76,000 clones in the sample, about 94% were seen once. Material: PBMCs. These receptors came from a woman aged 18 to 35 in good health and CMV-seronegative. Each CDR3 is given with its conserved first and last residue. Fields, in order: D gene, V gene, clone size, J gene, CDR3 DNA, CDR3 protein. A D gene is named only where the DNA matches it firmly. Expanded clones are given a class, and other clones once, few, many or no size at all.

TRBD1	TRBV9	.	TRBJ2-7	TGTGCCAGCAGCGTAGCTACAGGGGGGTACGAGCAGTACTTC	CASSVATGGYEQYF
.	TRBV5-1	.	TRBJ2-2	TGCGCCAGCAGCTTGGGAATCGGGATGAACACCGGGGAGCTGTTTTTT	CASSLGIGMNTGELFF
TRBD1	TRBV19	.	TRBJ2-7	TGTGCCAGTAGTAGTACAGGGGTAAGCTTCGAGCAGTACTTC	CASSSTGVSFEQYF
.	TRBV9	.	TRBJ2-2	TGTGCCAGCAGCCCTCAGTCGACCGGGGAGCTGTTTTTT	CASSPQSTGELFF
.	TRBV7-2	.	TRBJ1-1	TGTGCCAGCAGCTTAGATAACAGGCCTAACACTGAAGCTTTCTTT	CASSLDNRPNTEAFF
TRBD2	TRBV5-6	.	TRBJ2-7	TGTGCCAGCAGCTTGTTTCCAGCGGGAGTATACGAGCAGTACTTC	CASSLFPAGVYEQYF
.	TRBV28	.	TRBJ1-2	TGTGCCAGCAGTTTAGGTTACGGGGGGCGATTAAACTATGGCTACACCTTC	CASSLGYGGRLNYGYTF
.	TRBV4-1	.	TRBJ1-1	TGCGCCAGCAGCCAAGAGTTTCAGAACACTGAAGCTTTCTTT	CASSQEFQNTEAFF
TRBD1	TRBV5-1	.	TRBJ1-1	TGCGCCAGCAGCCCGGACAGGGGGTGGAACACTGAAGCTTTCTTT	CASSPDRGWNTEAFF
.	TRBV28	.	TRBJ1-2	TGTGCCAGCAGTTTATCTCGCCAGAACCATGGCTACACCTTC	CASSLSRQNHGYTF
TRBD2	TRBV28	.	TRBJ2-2	TGTGCCAGCAGTCGACTAGCGGGGAACACCGGGGAGCTGTTTTTT	CASSRLAGNTGELFF
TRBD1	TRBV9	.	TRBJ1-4	TGTGCCAGCAGCGTAGGGGAGACCGGGACAGCAAATGAAAAACTGTTTTTT	CASSVGETGTANEKLFF
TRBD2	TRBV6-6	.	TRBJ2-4	TGTGCCAGCAGTTACAGCGGGAGCGGAACCAAAAACATTCAGTACTTC	CASSYSGSGTKNIQYF
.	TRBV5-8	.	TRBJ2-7	TGTGCCAGCAGCTCCTCAAGCCAGGGCTTCACCGAGCAGTACTTC	CASSSSSQGFTEQYF
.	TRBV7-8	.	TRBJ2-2	TGTGCCAGCAGCTTAGCGGGAGGAGCGAACACCGGGGAGCTGTTTTTT	CASSLAGGANTGELFF
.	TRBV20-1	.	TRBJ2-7	TGCAGTGCTAGGATTACGGGGGAGCAGTACTTC	CSARITGEQYF
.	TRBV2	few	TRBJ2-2	TGTGCCAGCACATTGGCAGTGATCACCGGGGAGCTGTTTTTT	CASTLAVITGELFF
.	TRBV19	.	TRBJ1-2	TGTGCCAGTACCCACACAGGCAGTAACTATGGCTACACCTTC	CASTHTGSNYGYTF
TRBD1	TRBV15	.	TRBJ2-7	TGTGCCACCAGCAGAGACCCCGGGACAGGGTCCGAGCAGTACTTC	CATSRDPGTGSEQYF
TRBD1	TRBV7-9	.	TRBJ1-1	TGTGCCAGCAACCCGGGACAGGGGGCAGGGACTGAAGCTTTCTTT	CASNPGQGAGTEAFF
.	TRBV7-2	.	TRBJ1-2	TGTGCCAGCAGCCCTAGTGCCGGCAGCCCGTATGGCTACACCTTC	CASSPSAGSPYGYTF
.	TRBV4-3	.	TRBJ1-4	TGCGCCAGCAGCCAGGCGGGATCAACTAATGAAAAACTGTTTTTT	CASSQAGSTNEKLFF
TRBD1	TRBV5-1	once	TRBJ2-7	TGCGCCAGCAACACCGGGACAGGGGTCGACGAGCAGTACTTC	CASNTGTGVDEQYF
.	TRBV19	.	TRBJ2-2	TGTGCCAGTAGTATAGCTGGGCTCGGGGAGCTGTTTTTT	CASSIAGLGELFF
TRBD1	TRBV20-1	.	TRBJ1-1	TGCAGTGCTTCCGGGACAGGGGAGGCTTTCTTT	CSASGTGEAFF
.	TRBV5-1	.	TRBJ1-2	TGCGCCAGCAGCTATTCAGGACAGCCGTCACCCCTCTATGGCTACACCTTC	CASSYSGQPSPLYGYTF
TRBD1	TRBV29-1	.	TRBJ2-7	TGCAGCGTTCAGGGGGCCTACGAGCAGTACTTC	CSVQGAYEQYF
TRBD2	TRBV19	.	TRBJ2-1	TGTGCCAGTAGCCCTAGCGGGGGATACTACAATGAGCAGTTCTTC	CASSPSGGYYNEQFF
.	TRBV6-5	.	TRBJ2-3	TGTGCCAGCAGCCGCCCGGGGGAGACGCAGTATTTT	CASSRPGETQYF
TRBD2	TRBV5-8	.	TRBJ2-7	TGTGCCAGCAGTCCAGCGCGCGGGGGGACAAACGAGCAGTACTTC	CASSPARGGTNEQYF
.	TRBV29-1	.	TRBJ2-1	TGCAGCGCCGTTCAGGGCCAGGACAATGAGCAGTTCTTC	CSAVQGQDNEQFF
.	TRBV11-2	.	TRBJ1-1	TGTGCCAGCAGCTTAGAAAATCTTGAAGCTTTCTTT	CASSLENLEAFF
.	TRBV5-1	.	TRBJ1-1	TGCGCCAGCAGCTTGGAAGGCCCGCGGGGGAACACTGAAGCTTTCTTT	CASSLEGPRGNTEAFF
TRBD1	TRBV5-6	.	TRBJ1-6	TGTGCCAGCAGCTTGGCGGGACAGGGCCCCTATAATTCACCCCTCCACTTT	CASSLAGQGPYNSPLHF
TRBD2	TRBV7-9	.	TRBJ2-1	TGTGCCAGCAGCTTTGGACTAGCAGCTGACAATGAGCAGTTCTTC	CASSFGLAADNEQFF
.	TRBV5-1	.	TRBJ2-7	TGCGCCAGCAGCTTGGAACGGGAGAACGGGTACGAGCAGTACTTC	CASSLERENGYEQYF
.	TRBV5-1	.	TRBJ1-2	TGCGCCAGCAGCTTCGGAGAGGGCTACACCTTC	CASSFGEGYTF
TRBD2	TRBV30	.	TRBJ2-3	TGTGCCTGGAGTAGTATCAGCGGACTAGCGGGGGGGGGCACAGATACGCAGTATTTT	CAWSSISGLAGGGTDTQYF
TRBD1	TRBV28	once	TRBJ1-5	TGTGCCAGCAGTTTGATGACAGGGAACAGTCAGCCCCAGCATTTT	CASSLMTGNSQPQHF
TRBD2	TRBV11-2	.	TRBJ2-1	TGTGCCAGCAGCTTAGGAGGGCTAGCGGGCACACCCTTATACAATGAGCAGTTCTTC	CASSLGGLAGTPLYNEQFF
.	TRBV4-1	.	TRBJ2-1	TGCGCCAGCAGCCAAGAGCGGCTTACCTACAATGAGCAGTTCTTC	CASSQERLTYNEQFF
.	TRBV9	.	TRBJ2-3	TGTGCCAGCAGCCCCCGCGGCGGTGTCACAGATACGCAGTATTTT	CASSPRGGVTDTQYF
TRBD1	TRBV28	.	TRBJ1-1	TGTGCCAGCAGTTCCATCGGGACAGGGAGGGCTTTCTTT	CASSSIGTGRAFF
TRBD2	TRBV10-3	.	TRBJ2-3	TGTGCCATCCGAGGTACGGCGGGAGCTAGAGATACGCAGTATTTT	CAIRGTAGARDTQYF
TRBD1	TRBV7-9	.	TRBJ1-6	TGTGCCAGCAGCCACGGACAGGGGGTTTTACCCCTCCACTTT	CASSHGQGVLPLHF
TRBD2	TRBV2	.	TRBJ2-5	TGTGCCAGCAATAGCGGGGGGGCGGGGACCCAGTACTTC	CASNSGGAGTQYF
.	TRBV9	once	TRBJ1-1	TGTGCCAGCAGCGTAGAATGGGGGACAACTGAAGCTTTCTTT	CASSVEWGTTEAFF
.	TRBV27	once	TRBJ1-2	TGTGCCAGCAGGGGGACAAACTATGGCTACACCTTC	CASRGTNYGYTF